This T cell receptor (beta chain) was retrieved from a study of neoadjuvant nivolumab and ipilimumab in lung cancer. Findings and limits, study-wide: TCR clonality did not significantly correlate with pathologic tumor regression.

TCRdb's table, derived via immunoSEQ multiplex PCR, lists solely in-frame clones and lacks some. The data show roughly 45,000 clones, about 89% seen once. Notes on this clone: Its cognate antigen is unknown.

Sequencing was performed on blood, taken before neoadjuvant nivolumab, alone or with ipilimumab. The TCR sequence derives from an adult with non-small cell lung cancer. Some clones in this sample may be carry-over from other donors' samples.

CDR3 bases: TGCGCCAGCAGCTTGGTGCTTGGGAGTGACATTCAGTACTTC. Translating it yields CASSLVLGSDIQYF. The rearrangement links TRBV5-1 to TRBJ2-4; weak D call: TRBD2 (5 bases). Germline V gene sequence: CDR1 SGHRS, CDR2 YFSETQ. The CDR3 loop spans 14 amino acids. With 0 bases removed from V and 8 bases from J, the gap between germline ends came to 12 bases.